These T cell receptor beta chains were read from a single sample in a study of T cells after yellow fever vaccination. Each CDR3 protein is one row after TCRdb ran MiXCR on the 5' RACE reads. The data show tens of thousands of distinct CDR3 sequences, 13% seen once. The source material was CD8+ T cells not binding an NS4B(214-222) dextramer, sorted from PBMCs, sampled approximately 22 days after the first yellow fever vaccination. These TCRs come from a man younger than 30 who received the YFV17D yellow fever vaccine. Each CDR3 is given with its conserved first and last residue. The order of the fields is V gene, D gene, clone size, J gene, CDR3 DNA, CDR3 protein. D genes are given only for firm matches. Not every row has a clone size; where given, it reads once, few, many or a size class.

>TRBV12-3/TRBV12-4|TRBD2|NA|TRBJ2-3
TGTGCCGCCAGTCGGGGGGGCACAGATACGCAGTATTTT
CAASRGGTDTQYF
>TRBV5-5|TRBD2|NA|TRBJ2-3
TGTGCCAGCAGCTTAGCGGGGGCTCTTACGGTCGATACGCAGTATTTT
CASSLAGALTVDTQYF
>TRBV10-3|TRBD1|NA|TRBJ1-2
TGTGCCATCGCACAGGGGAACGGCTACACCTTC
CAIAQGNGYTF
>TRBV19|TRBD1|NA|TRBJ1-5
TGTGCCATTTCGACAGGGGTAAGCAATCAGCCCCAGCATTTT
CAISTGVSNQPQHF
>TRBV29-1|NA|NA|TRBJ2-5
TGCAGCGTCCTTGGGGAGACCCAGTACTTC
CSVLGETQYF
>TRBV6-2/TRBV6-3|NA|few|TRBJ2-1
TGTGCCAGCAGTTTAATCCGGGGTGAGCAGTTCTTC
CASSLIRGEQFF
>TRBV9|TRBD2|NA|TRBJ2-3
TGTGCCAGCAGCGTGGTAGCGGGGAGCACAGATACGCAGTATTTT
CASSVVAGSTDTQYF
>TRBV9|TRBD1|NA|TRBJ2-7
TGTGCCAGCAGCGCCGACAGGGCAGGGAGTCCCTACGAGCAGTACTTC
CASSADRAGSPYEQYF
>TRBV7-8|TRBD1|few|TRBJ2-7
TGTGCCAGCAGTTTGGGGACAGCCGCCTACGAGCAGTACTTC
CASSLGTAAYEQYF
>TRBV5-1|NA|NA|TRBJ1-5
TGCGCCAGCAGCTTTACAGGGAGATGGCCCCAGCATTTT
CASSFTGRWPQHF
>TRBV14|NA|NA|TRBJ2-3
TGTGCCAGCAGCCAAGATTCGGTGGGACCCAGGGTCGATACGCAGTATTTT
CASSQDSVGPRVDTQYF
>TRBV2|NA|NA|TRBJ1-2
TGTGCCAGCAGTGAAGCCGTCGGCTACTATGGCTACACCTTC
CASSEAVGYYGYTF
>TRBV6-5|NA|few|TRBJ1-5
TGTGCCAGCAGTTCGGGACACCCAAATCAGCCCCAGCATTTT
CASSSGHPNQPQHF
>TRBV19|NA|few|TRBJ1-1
TGTGCCAGTAGTATAGGAGGGAATGCTGAAGCTTTCTTT
CASSIGGNAEAFF
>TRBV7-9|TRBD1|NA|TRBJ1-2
TGTGCCAGCAGCGCCGGAGACAGGGGCATAAACTATGGCTACACCTTC
CASSAGDRGINYGYTF
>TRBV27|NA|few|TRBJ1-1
TGTGCCAGCAGTTTAGCGCGGGGGCTGAACACTGAAGCTTTCTTT
CASSLARGLNTEAFF
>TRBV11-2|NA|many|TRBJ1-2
TGTGCCAGCAGCGGATACAGGGACCGAACAGCTAACTATGGCTACACCTTC
CASSGYRDRTANYGYTF
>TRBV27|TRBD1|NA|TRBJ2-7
TGTGCCAGCAGTCCGAAACGCCTAGCCGACAGGGCCTACGAGCAGTACTTC
CASSPKRLADRAYEQYF
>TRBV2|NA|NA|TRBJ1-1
TGTGCCAGCAGTCGTACGAAGACAGGTGGAAACACTGAAGCTTTCTTT
CASSRTKTGGNTEAFF
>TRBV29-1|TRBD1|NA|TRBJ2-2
TGCAGCGTTCATACAGGGGGAGGCACCGGGGAGCTGTTTTTT
CSVHTGGGTGELFF
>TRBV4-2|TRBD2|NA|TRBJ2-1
TGTGCCAGCAGCCAACCTCTCAGCGGGGGGGCCCGTGAGCAGTTCTTC
CASSQPLSGGAREQFF
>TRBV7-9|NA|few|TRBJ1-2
TGTGCCAGCAGCTTTGGGCGGGACCCCAAAAGAGGCTACACCTTC
CASSFGRDPKRGYTF
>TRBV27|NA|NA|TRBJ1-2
TGTGCCAGCAGTTTGGAGGGGGATGGCTACACCTTC
CASSLEGDGYTF
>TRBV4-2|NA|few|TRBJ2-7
TGTGCCAGCAGCCAAGAGCAGGCTGGCGAGCAGTACTTC
CASSQEQAGEQYF
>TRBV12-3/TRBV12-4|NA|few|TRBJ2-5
TGTGCCAGCAGTTTAGCTCGGGGATTTGAGACCCAGTACTTC
CASSLARGFETQYF
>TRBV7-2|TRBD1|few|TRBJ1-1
TGTGCCAGCAGCTTACAGGGGGCGATTTCGAGGACTGAAGCTTTCTTT
CASSLQGAISRTEAFF
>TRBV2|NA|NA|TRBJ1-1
TGTGCCAGTCTACAGGGACAAGCTTTCTTT
CASLQGQAFF
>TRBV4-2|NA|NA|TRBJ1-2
TGTGCCAGCAGCCAAGAAGCCGGTTATGGCTACACCTTC
CASSQEAGYGYTF
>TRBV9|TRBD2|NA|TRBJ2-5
TGTGCCAGCAGCGTGACTAGCGGGGGGAGCCCGAAGACCCAGTACTTC
CASSVTSGGSPKTQYF
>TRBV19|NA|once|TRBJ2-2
TGTGCCAGTAGTATACAGACAGCTGACCCGAACACCGGGGAGCTGTTTTTT
CASSIQTADPNTGELFF
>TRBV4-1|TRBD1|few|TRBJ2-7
TGCGCCAGCAGCCAACTGGACAGGGGATTCTACGAGCAGTACTTC
CASSQLDRGFYEQYF
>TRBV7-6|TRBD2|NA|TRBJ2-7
TGTGCCAGCAGCTTATGGACTAGCGGGGGGCTGGAGCAGTACTTC
CASSLWTSGGLEQYF
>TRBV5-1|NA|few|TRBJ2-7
TGCGCCAGCAGCTTCACCCCGGCCGCTACCTACGAGCAGTACTTC
CASSFTPAATYEQYF
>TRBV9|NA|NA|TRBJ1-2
TGTGCCAGCAGCGTAGGGGGGGACACGGCCCCTTACTATGGCTACACCTTC
CASSVGGDTAPYYGYTF
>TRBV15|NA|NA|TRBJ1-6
TGTGCCACCAGCAGAGATTCGTTGTTGGCAGCCTCACCCCTCCACTTT
CATSRDSLLAASPLHF
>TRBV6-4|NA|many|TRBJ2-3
TGTGCCAGCAAGCCGGGGGGCCAGGACACAGATACGCAGTATTTT
CASKPGGQDTDTQYF
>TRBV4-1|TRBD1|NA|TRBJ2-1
TGCGCCAGCAGAACCCGGTCGGGACAGGGGATGAATGAGCAGTTCTTC
CASRTRSGQGMNEQFF